This T cell receptor (beta chain) comes out of a study of cytomegalovirus exposure and HLA in healthy donors. Study-wide context: Inside one of the first data releases sat 75 million to 100 million unique TCRs taken from HLA-typed donors. General study findings and limits: In a later analysis, V- and J-gene trimming of beta chains associated with a DCLRE1C missense variant, replicated independently. The likely origin of a cluster of highly shared sequence variants was a sequencing artifact. Reportedly, cytomegalovirus status was diagnosed with high sensitivity and specificity.

PCR amplification relied on 60 Vbeta primers (plus 13 Jbeta primers). The repertoire was sequenced with immunoSEQ multiplex PCR; TCRdb's copy has only in-frame clones and lacks some. This sample has over 110,000 clones, with about 80% found just once. The CDR3 is made up of 14 amino acids. CDR1 is SGHAT, CDR2 FQNNGV, per germline. Notes on this clone: Its antigen is as yet unknown.

The sequence derives from a man aged 35 to 55 in good health and CMV-seronegative. This chain links TRBV11-2 with TRBJ2-5, with D maybe TRBD1 (5 bases). The last part of the DNA fits TRBJ2-7 better; the J call may be wrong. Sequences were obtained from PBMCs. CDR3 residues: CASSLARDSYEQYF. The CDR3 DNA sequence: TGTGCCAGCAGCTTAGCCAGGGACTCCTACGAGCAGTACTTC.